This entry lists 17 T cell receptor beta chains sequenced from one sample in a study of regulatory dendritic cells for organ transplantation. Sorted T cells were CFSE-labeled and cultured approximately five days with allogeneic regulatory or mature dendritic cells at 1:10. Here immunoSEQ multiplex PCR was the method, and the copy in TCRdb shows in-frame clones only, minus some. The data hold 12,000 or so clones, with 74% observed a single time. Antigen specificity for these receptors is unknown. Input material: naive CD4+ T cells from blood cultured with regulatory dendritic cells. The subset is: CD45RA+ naive T cells. The receptor set was obtained from a human donor in good health.

The rearrangement joins TRBV10-1 to TRBJ2-1; D possibly corresponds to TRBD2 (6 bases). The V end was cut by 2 bases, the J end by 10 bases, with 15 bases between. Germline CDR1 WNHNN, CDR2 SYGVQD (reference sequence). The CDR3 covers 14 residues. CDR3 sequence (DNA): TGCGCCAGCAGTGAGCGGACTGCGGAGGGGGAGCAGTTCTTC. It specifies CASSERTAEGEQFF.

The gene calls are TRBV2 and TRBJ1-1, with 10 bases identical to TRBD1. The CDR3 loop spans 16 amino acids. Trimming at V came to 10 bases and at J to 2 bases, leaving 13 bases not matched to a gene. CDR1 and CDR2 from the germline V gene are SNHLY and FYNNEI. The CDR3 protein is CANDRGRPVGNTEAFF. The CDR3 nucleotides read TGTGCCAACGACAGGGGGCGTCCTGTGGGTAACACTGAAGCTTTCTTT. The full variable domain, with the rest looked up from reference TRBV2 and TRBJ1-1, is EPEVTQTPSHQVTQMGQEVILRCVPISNHLYFYWYRQILGQKVEFLVSFYNNEISEKSEIFDDQFSVERPDGSNFTLKIRSTKLEDSAMYFCANDRGRPVGNTEAFFGQGTRLTVV.

V gene TRBV6-4 combines with J gene TRBJ1-1; no definite D call. From germline, CDR1 is MRHNA and CDR2 SNTAGT. The length of the CDR3 is 13 residues. V was shortened by 4 bases and J by 1 base, with 7 bases between the two germline ends. Here the CDR3 reads CASSGERNTEAFF. The DNA for the CDR3 is TGTGCCAGCAGTGGGGAGAGGAACACTGAAGCTTTCTTT.

This clone was picked up one time. J is TRBJ1-6 and V is TRBV7-9; 7 bases are shared with TRBD1. This CDR3 is built from 14 residues. Germline lookup yields CDR1 SEHNR and CDR2 FQNEAQ (reference sequence). The junction had 3 bases not matched to a gene; V was cut back by 2 bases and J by 8 bases. The CDR3 spells CASSLRQGDSPLHF. CDR3 nucleotide sequence: TGTGCCAGCAGCTTACGCCAGGGGGATTCACCCCTCCACTTT.

This clone was recorded only once. The chain combines TRBV19 with TRBJ1-5; 7 bases are a match to TRBD1. The CDR3 contains 15 residues. Losses at the gene ends were 4 bases for V and 9 bases for J; bases not matched to a gene: 12. Looked up from germline, CDR1 is LNHDA and CDR2 is SQIVND (reference sequence). The CDR3 region has the DNA TGTGCCAGTAGTACCCCGACAGGGTACATGAGGCCCCAGCATTTT. Protein product: CASSTPTGYMRPQHF.

J is TRBJ2-1 and V is TRBV6-5; unclear D gene. Trimming pared 8 bases from V and 9 bases from J, leaving 20 bases between. The CDR3 length is 14 residues. Germline CDR1 reads MNHEY; CDR2 reads SVGAGI. The CDR3 loop reads CASSFGVRIGEQFF. CDR3 coding DNA: TGTGCCAGCTCTTTCGGTGTGAGGATCGGTGAGCAGTTCTTC.

CDR3 region: CASSPQGAKTEAFF. The CDR3 DNA sequence: TGCGCCAGCAGCCCACAGGGGGCTAAAACTGAAGCTTTCTTT. The chain employs TRBV4-1 and TRBJ1-1, with 9 bases that match TRBD1. Germline V lookup: CDR1 MGHRA, CDR2 YSYEKL. The CDR3 sequence is 14 residues long. V trimming: 4 bases; J trimming: 5 bases; junction bases outside the gene matches: 5.

This clone has a handful of counts. The J gene is TRBJ1-4, the V gene TRBV4-2; 7 positions agree with TRBD1. Germline CDR1 is LGHNA and CDR2 is YNFKEQ. After removal of 0 bases from V and 6 bases from J, the junction contained 10 bases not matched to a gene. The CDR3 extends over 17 amino acids. CDR3 loop: CASSQDGGGEGYEKLFF. CDR3 bases: TGTGCCAGCAGCCAAGATGGAGGGGGCGAAGGATATGAAAAACTGTTTTTT.

The chain couples TRBV6-1 to TRBJ2-7; 12 bases fit TRBD1. The CDR3 is 14 amino acids. J lost 5 bases, V lost 7 bases, and 6 bases had no gene match. CDR1 MNHNS and CDR2 SASEGT come from the germline V gene. This chain's CDR3 is CASKGQGASHEQYF. CDR3 in DNA: TGTGCCAGCAAGGGACAGGGGGCTTCCCACGAGCAGTACTTC.

This chain uses TRBV28 with TRBJ2-5; possible D gene TRBD1, 7 bases. This CDR3 has 15 amino acids. V gave up 4 bases and J gave up 1 base, with 13 bases separating them. Germline V gene sequence: CDR1 MDHEN, CDR2 SYDVKM. The CDR3 loop is CASSSGGTAQETQYF. In DNA, the CDR3 is TGTGCCAGCAGTTCAGGCGGGACAGCCCAAGAGACCCAGTACTTC.

This chain connects TRBV7-9 to TRBJ2-1, with TRBD2 identical over 10 bases. The CDR3 totals 18 residues. V trimming: 5 bases; J trimming: 12 bases; junction bases outside the gene matches: 22. Germline V gene data show CDR1 as SEHNR and CDR2 as FQNEAQ (reference sequence). This CDR3 reads CASSPFGGKRGGRERQFF. In nucleotides, the CDR3 is TGTGCCAGCAGCCCCTTTGGGGGCAAGCGGGGGGGCCGTGAGAGGCAGTTCTTC.

The J gene is TRBJ1-2, the V gene TRBV21-1. TRBV21-1 is an annotated pseudogene. The CDR3 is 14 residues long. The CDR3: CASTILGANYGYTF. The CDR3, as DNA: TGTGCCAGCACCATCCTAGGAGCTAACTATGGCTACACCTTC.

The rearrangement uses TRBV7-2 and TRBJ1-4, with D maybe TRBD1 (6 bases). V lost 5 bases and J 5 bases, leaving 15 bases between the germline ends. CDR1 and CDR2 from the germline V gene are SGHTA and FQGNSA. The CDR3 runs 15 residues. The CDR3 DNA follows: TGTGCCAGCAGCGCAGGAAGGGGGGGGAATGAAAAACTGTTTTTT. This gives the protein CASSAGRGGNEKLFF.

J is TRBJ1-1 and V is TRBV4-2, with a weak D call TRBD1 (6 bases). V dropped 1 base and J dropped 4 bases, with 7 bases sitting between them. CDR3 length: 13 residues. Germline loops: CDR1 LGHNA, CDR2 YNFKEQ. Written as DNA, the CDR3 is TGTGCCAGCAGCCAAGCACAGGGCACTGAAGCTTTCTTT. Translating it yields CASSQAQGTEAFF.

This chain joins TRBV5-5 and TRBJ1-6; D unclear. Germline values: CDR1 SGHKS, CDR2 YYEKEE (reference sequence). Trimming took off 4 bases at V and 6 bases at J, with 17 bases between the two ends. The CDR3 covers 16 residues. The CDR3 loop reads CASSLLVPPSNSPLHF. In DNA, the CDR3 is TGTGCCAGCAGCCTATTGGTCCCGCCTAGTAATTCACCCCTCCACTTT.

CDR3 sequence: CASSLGFRDQETQYF. As DNA, the CDR3 is TGTGCCAGCAGCTTAGGCTTCAGGGATCAAGAGACCCAGTACTTC. This sequence joins TRBV7-8 and TRBJ2-5, with a tentative D call TRBD1 (5 bases). Germline V lookup: CDR1 SGHVS, CDR2 FQNEAQ. CDR3 length equals 15 residues. Trimming stripped 1 base from V and 2 bases from J, with 11 bases between.

V and J are TRBV2 and TRBJ2-3; TRBD2 is a possible D gene (7 bases). This CDR3 contains 15 residues. The germline V gene encodes CDR1 SNHLY and CDR2 FYNNEI. The V end lost 7 bases, the J end lost 1 base, and 15 bases lay between the germline ends. CDR3 coding DNA: TGTGCCAGCACCTTACAGGGAGGGGGCACAGATACGCAGTATTTT. It codes for CASTLQGGGTDTQYF.